This T cell receptor (beta chain) was recorded in a study of T cell responses to AZD1222 COVID-19 vaccine. A note on this clone: What it binds is not known.

This table comes from immunoSEQ multiplex PCR, and its TCRdb copy is limited to in-frame clones, with some not included. The table lists 40,000 to 55,000 clones, about 87% of them singletons. Overall study findings and caveats: Most donors were white British, females outnumbered males, and clonal diversity was possibly underestimated. Spike-wide coverage was observed for vaccine-associated CD4 TCRs, with dominant responses at 160-218 and 743-854.

V lost 2 bases to trimming and J lost 2 bases, with 7 bases between them. Germline loops: CDR1 SNHLY, CDR2 FYNNEI. The CDR3 is 15 residues long. The sequence was obtained from an adult who received the AZD1222 COVID-19 vaccine. The material sequenced was peripheral blood, taken 28 days after the second AZD1222 dose. The chain recombines TRBV2 with TRBJ2-6; D is ambiguous. DNA of the CDR3: TGTGCCAGCAGTGAACACCCTGCTGGGGCCAACGTCCTGACTTTC. Residues: CASSEHPAGANVLTF.